The rows below give T cell receptor beta chains drawn from one sample of a study of blood T cells in healthy people across ages. MiXCR was run by TCRdb on the 5' RACE reads, yielding one entry per CDR3 protein. The table lists some 700,000 distinct CDR3 sequences, 35% to 45% of them singletons. The specimen was blood. The receptor set was obtained from an older woman in good health. CDR3s include the opening cysteine and the closing phenylalanine or tryptophan. A D gene is named only where the DNA matches it firmly. Clone size is not always given. Where it is, it says once, few, many or a class for expanded clones.

clone size,J gene,D gene,V gene,CDR3 DNA,CDR3 protein
few,TRBJ2-1,TRBD2,TRBV20-1,TGCAGTGCTGTCCAGCGGGAATTGAACCTCAATGAGCAGTTCTTC,CSAVQRELNLNEQFF
.,TRBJ2-7,.,TRBV6-5,TGTGCCAGCAGTTACCGCGGACAGAACTACGAGCAGTACTTC,CASSYRGQNYEQYF
many,TRBJ1-1,TRBD1,TRBV29-1,TGCAGCGTCCCCCCGGGACAGGCGTCTGAAGCTTTCTTT,CSVPPGQASEAFF
once,TRBJ2-3,TRBD2,TRBV9,TGTGCCAGCAGCGTAAGTCTAGCGGGATCAGATACGCAGTATTTT,CASSVSLAGSDTQYF
.,TRBJ2-2,.,TRBV20-1,TGCAGTGCTAGAGATCTTGCAGGCTCCGGGGAGCTGTTTTTT,CSARDLAGSGELFF
.,TRBJ1-2,.,TRBV6-1,TGTGCCAGCAGTTCCGGGGCCAGCTCGTATGGCTACACCTTC,CASSSGASSYGYTF
.,TRBJ2-5,TRBD1,TRBV3-1,TGTGCCGGCAGCCAAGGACAGGGGGTAACTCAAGAGACCCAGTACTTC,CAGSQGQGVTQETQYF
.,TRBJ2-7,TRBD1,TRBV24-1,TGTGCCACCAGTGATCCCAGGGACAGCTCCTACGAGCAGTACTTC,CATSDPRDSSYEQYF
.,TRBJ2-2,TRBD2,TRBV6-5,TGTGCCAGCACCAATGCGGGGAGGGACACCGGGGAGCTGTTTTTT,CASTNAGRDTGELFF
few,TRBJ2-3,.,TRBV9,TGTGCCAGCAGCGTAGATTATCTAGGCCATTCGGATACGCAGTATTTT,CASSVDYLGHSDTQYF
.,TRBJ2-1,.,TRBV11-1,TGTGCCAGCAGCTCGGACGGGCTCAATGAGCAGTTCTTC,CASSSDGLNEQFF
.,TRBJ2-3,TRBD2,TRBV20-1,TGCAGTGCCGCACTAGCGCTTGCCCCAGATACGCAGTATTTT,CSAALALAPDTQYF
.,TRBJ1-5,.,TRBV7-2,TGTGCCAGCAGCTTTGGAGACCTGGGGAGCGATCAGCCCCAGCATTTT,CASSFGDLGSDQPQHF
many,TRBJ2-3,.,TRBV12-3/TRBV12-4,TGTGCCAGCAGTCTTCTGGAGGGAAGGCAGTATTTT,CASSLLEGRQYF
few,TRBJ2-6,TRBD1,TRBV6-2/TRBV6-3,TGTGCCAGCAGTCGAGGACAGGGGGCTTCTGGGGCCAACGTCCTGACTTTC,CASSRGQGASGANVLTF
.,TRBJ1-4,TRBD1,TRBV14,TGTGCCAGCAGCCCCTATATCGGGACAGAAGGGGGAAAACTGTTTTTT,CASSPYIGTEGGKLFF
.,TRBJ2-5,TRBD2,TRBV27,TGTGCCAGTAGTTCCTGGGCTAGCGGGCTGACGACCCAGTACTTC,CASSSWASGLTTQYF
.,TRBJ1-5,.,TRBV7-2,TGTGCCAGCAGCGACTGGACGTCTGAGAATCAGCCCCAGCATTTT,CASSDWTSENQPQHF
few,TRBJ2-1,TRBD2,TRBV6-5,TGTGCCAGCAGTTACGATGTGGCGGGAGGGCCTGGTGAGCAGTTCTTC,CASSYDVAGGPGEQFF
few,TRBJ2-5,.,TRBV7-9,TGTGCCAGCAGCTTATTAGGGGCCAGACTCCATAAAGAGACCCAGTACTTC,CASSLLGARLHKETQYF
.,TRBJ2-1,TRBD2,TRBV20-1,TGCAGTGCTAGAGATGGGAGGGGCGACAATGAGCAGTTCTTC,CSARDGRGDNEQFF
.,TRBJ1-2,.,TRBV7-2,TGTGCCAACAGCTTGGCCGATCAGGGGAACTATGGCTACACCTTC,CANSLADQGNYGYTF
.,TRBJ2-5,TRBD2,TRBV13,TGTGCCAGCAGCTCGTTCCGACTAGCGGGGTTCCAAGAGACCCAGTACTTC,CASSSFRLAGFQETQYF
few,TRBJ1-2,TRBD1,TRBV30,TGTGCCTGGAGTGTTGGACAGGGTAACTATGGCTACACCTTC,CAWSVGQGNYGYTF
.,TRBJ1-5,.,TRBV6-2/TRBV6-3,TGTGCCAGCACCGACAGCAGGAATCAGCCCCAGCATTTT,CASTDSRNQPQHF
.,TRBJ2-5,TRBD2,TRBV6-1,TGTGCCAGCAGTGTAAGACCCGGGACTAGCGAAGAGACCCAGTACTTC,CASSVRPGTSEETQYF
few,TRBJ2-5,.,TRBV27,TGTGCCAGCAGTGAAATGAACGGGCCGGTCGTTTGGACCCAGTACTTC,CASSEMNGPVVWTQYF
few,TRBJ1-4,TRBD1,TRBV12-3/TRBV12-4,TGTGCCAGCAGTTCCGGGACAGGGGCAGAAAAACTGTTTTTT,CASSSGTGAEKLFF
.,TRBJ2-4,.,TRBV20-1,TGCAGTGCTAGAGATATTGGAACAGGGACCAAAAACATTCAGTACTTC,CSARDIGTGTKNIQYF
many,TRBJ2-1,.,TRBV3-1,TGTGCCAGCATGCCTAGGGGCTCCTACAATGAGCAGTTCTTC,CASMPRGSYNEQFF
few,TRBJ1-4,.,TRBV7-6,TGTGCCAGCAACGACAATTCAGGGAGAAGCGGAAAACTGTTTTTT,CASNDNSGRSGKLFF
.,TRBJ2-5,.,TRBV7-7,TGTGCCGGCAGCGAGGGACCAGTCGGAGAGACCCGGTACTTC,CAGSEGPVGETRYF
.,TRBJ2-7,.,TRBV28,TGTGCCAGCAGTTTAACAGGCTCGCTGCTCTCCTACGAGCAGTACTTC,CASSLTGSLLSYEQYF
.,TRBJ2-7,.,TRBV7-9,TGTGCCAGCAGCTTAGCTAGCCTCCTTCCCAATGAGCAGTACTTC,CASSLASLLPNEQYF
.,TRBJ2-3,.,TRBV5-1,TGCGCCAGCAGCGGGAGCCGGGATACGCAGTATTTT,CASSGSRDTQYF
.,TRBJ2-3,.,TRBV20-1,TGCAGTGCTAGAGAGCCGGCAGCCGGCTTAGATACGCAGTATTTT,CSAREPAAGLDTQYF
.,TRBJ2-7,TRBD2,TRBV20-1,TGCAGTGCTCGCGGACTAGCGAGAGGCGAGCAGTACTTC,CSARGLARGEQYF
.,TRBJ1-1,.,TRBV11-2,TGTGCCAGCAGCTTTACGGGGGAAGGGAACACTGAAGCTTTCTTT,CASSFTGEGNTEAFF
few,TRBJ2-5,.,TRBV3-1,TGTGCCAGCAGCCAAGTAATACAGACGGAGACCCAGTACTTC,CASSQVIQTETQYF
.,TRBJ2-3,.,TRBV7-8,TGTGCCAGCAGCTACCAGGGAGCTAGCACAGATACGCAGTATTTT,CASSYQGASTDTQYF
.,TRBJ1-1,.,TRBV10-3,TGTGCCATCAGAATACAGGGAAACACTGAAGCTTTCTTT,CAIRIQGNTEAFF
few,TRBJ2-5,.,TRBV7-9,TGTGCCAGCAGCTTATGGCGGGACAAAGAAGAGACCCAGTACTTC,CASSLWRDKEETQYF
.,TRBJ2-1,.,TRBV13,TGTGCCAGCAGCTCCTGGGTGTTTAGTCCCTCCCGAAAGAGCTCCTACAATGAGCAGTTCTTC,CASSSWVFSPSRKSSYNEQFF
few,TRBJ2-7,TRBD2,TRBV7-2,TGTGCCAGCAGCAGCATGGGGCGGGAGCAATACGAGCAGTACTTC,CASSSMGREQYEQYF
few,TRBJ1-2,.,TRBV28,TGTGCTACCGATTTCCCTAACTATGGCTACACCTTC,CATDFPNYGYTF
few,TRBJ1-1,.,TRBV29-1,TGCAGCGGAGATCTACAGGGACTGAACACTGAAGCTTTCTTT,CSGDLQGLNTEAFF
.,TRBJ2-1,.,TRBV10-3,TGTGCCATCAGTGAGTCAGGAGGCCAATGCTCCTACAATGAGCAGTTCTTC,CAISESGGQCSYNEQFF
few,TRBJ2-7,.,TRBV7-9,TGTGCCAGCAGCTTGTGGAGGGTAATTGTCGATGAGCAGTACTTC,CASSLWRVIVDEQYF
.,TRBJ2-7,.,TRBV6-2/TRBV6-3,TGTGCCCGCAGCCCCACGACCTTGGAAGGCGAGCAGTACTTC,CARSPTTLEGEQYF
.,TRBJ1-6,.,TRBV30,TGTGCCTGGAGTGGGGGTTATTCACCCCTCCACTTT,CAWSGGYSPLHF
few,TRBJ2-3,.,TRBV7-2,TGTGCCAGCAGCTTAGGAATGGGCACAGATACGCAGTATTTT,CASSLGMGTDTQYF
.,TRBJ2-7,TRBD2,TRBV2,TGTGCCAGCAGTGAGACACTAGCGGGCGAGCAGTACTTC,CASSETLAGEQYF
.,TRBJ2-5,.,TRBV20-1,TGCAGGGCTACCGCCGAGACAGCAGAGCAGTACTTC,CRATAETAEQYF
.,TRBJ1-1,.,TRBV4-1,TGCGCCAGCAGCCAAGAAGGGGTTGCCACTGAAGCTTTCTTT,CASSQEGVATEAFF
once,TRBJ1-6,.,TRBV20-1,TGCAGTGCTAGAGATTTCGGACCGGCAAATTCACCCCTCCACTTT,CSARDFGPANSPLHF
.,TRBJ2-1,.,TRBV29-1,TGCAGCGTTGAGGGCCTGGTAGGCAGAAATGAGCAGTTCTTC,CSVEGLVGRNEQFF
few,TRBJ2-7,.,TRBV5-1,TGCGCCAGCAGCTTACCAGCGGTATACGAGCAGTACTTC,CASSLPAVYEQYF
.,TRBJ2-7,TRBD1,TRBV6-2/TRBV6-3,TGTGTCAGCACCGGGACAGGGCGATCCTACGAGCAGTACTTC,CVSTGTGRSYEQYF